The rows below give T cell receptor beta chains drawn from one sample of a study of cytomegalovirus exposure and HLA in healthy donors. The repertoire was sequenced with immunoSEQ multiplex PCR; TCRdb's copy has only in-frame clones and lacks some. The sample includes 150,000 to 200,000 clones, 70% to 85% of them seen just once. Sequencing input: PBMCs. The receptors here all came from a woman between 40 and 50 years old in good health and CMV-seronegative. Each CDR3 is given with its conserved first and last residue. Each record gives: D gene, V gene, J gene, clone size, CDR3 protein, CDR3 DNA. A D gene is named only where the DNA matches it firmly. Part of the rows lack a size; the others show once, few, many or a class for expanded clones.

D gene: NA
V gene: TRBV7-9
J gene: TRBJ2-2
clone size: once
CDR3 protein: CASSVPQGLGELFF
CDR3 DNA: TGTGCCAGCAGCGTCCCACAGGGTCTCGGGGAGCTGTTTTTT

D gene: TRBD1
V gene: TRBV6-1
J gene: TRBJ2-2
clone size: few
CDR3 protein: CASSVHPQGRTGELFF
CDR3 DNA: TGTGCCAGCAGTGTACACCCACAGGGGCGAACCGGGGAGCTGTTTTTT

D gene: TRBD1
V gene: TRBV14
J gene: TRBJ2-5
clone size: NA
CDR3 protein: CASSQDSGTGRETQYF
CDR3 DNA: TGTGCCAGCAGCCAAGACTCCGGGACAGGGAGAGAGACCCAGTACTTC

D gene: NA
V gene: TRBV5-4
J gene: TRBJ1-2
clone size: NA
CDR3 protein: CASSLGLGTSQDGYTF
CDR3 DNA: TGTGCCAGCAGCCTGGGGCTCGGGACATCACAGGATGGCTACACCTTC

D gene: TRBD2
V gene: TRBV4-3
J gene: TRBJ2-1
clone size: NA
CDR3 protein: CASSRDSGRASSYNEQFF
CDR3 DNA: TGCGCCAGCAGCCGGGATAGCGGGAGGGCAAGCTCCTACAATGAGCAGTTCTTC

D gene: TRBD1
V gene: TRBV2
J gene: TRBJ1-5
clone size: NA
CDR3 protein: CASSEGRGQRQPQHF
CDR3 DNA: TGTGCCAGCAGTGAGGGCAGGGGGCAGAGGCAGCCCCAGCATTTT

D gene: NA
V gene: TRBV27
J gene: TRBJ2-7
clone size: NA
CDR3 protein: CASSTPRGLGYEQYF
CDR3 DNA: TGTGCCAGCAGTACTCCACGGGGATTAGGGTACGAGCAGTACTTC

D gene: NA
V gene: TRBV27
J gene: TRBJ2-1
clone size: NA
CDR3 protein: CASSLLGANEQFF
CDR3 DNA: TGTGCCAGCAGTTTATTAGGGGCGAATGAGCAGTTCTTC

D gene: TRBD1
V gene: TRBV6-5
J gene: TRBJ1-5
clone size: NA
CDR3 protein: CASSEGTGEQPQHF
CDR3 DNA: TGTGCCAGCAGTGAGGGGACAGGGGAACAGCCCCAGCATTTT

D gene: TRBD1
V gene: TRBV5-4
J gene: TRBJ2-7
clone size: NA
CDR3 protein: CASSWDRAYEQYF
CDR3 DNA: TGTGCCAGCAGCTGGGACAGGGCCTACGAGCAGTACTTC

D gene: NA
V gene: TRBV18
J gene: TRBJ1-2
clone size: NA
CDR3 protein: CASSPSQASYGYTF
CDR3 DNA: TGTGCCAGCTCACCAAGTCAGGCCTCGTATGGCTACACCTTC

D gene: TRBD1
V gene: TRBV30
J gene: TRBJ2-7
clone size: NA
CDR3 protein: CAWSMTGRTYEQYF
CDR3 DNA: TGTGCCTGGAGTATGACAGGGAGAACCTACGAGCAGTACTTC

D gene: NA
V gene: TRBV4-1
J gene: TRBJ1-5
clone size: NA
CDR3 protein: CASSPTFLDRNQPQHF
CDR3 DNA: TGCGCCAGCAGCCCGACCTTCTTGGACAGAAATCAGCCCCAGCATTTT

D gene: TRBD1
V gene: TRBV29-1
J gene: TRBJ1-1
clone size: NA
CDR3 protein: CSSLTGGLTEAFF
CDR3 DNA: TGCAGCTCATTAACAGGGGGGCTCACTGAAGCTTTCTTT

D gene: NA
V gene: TRBV6-1
J gene: TRBJ1-5
clone size: few
CDR3 protein: CASSERTVRLSNQPQRF
CDR3 DNA: TGTGCCAGCAGCGAAAGGACAGTCAGATTAAGCAATCAGCCCCAGCGTTTT

D gene: NA
V gene: TRBV7-9
J gene: TRBJ2-3
clone size: NA
CDR3 protein: CASSLTRSTDTQYF
CDR3 DNA: TGTGCCAGCAGCTTAACTCGGAGCACAGATACGCAGTATTTT

D gene: TRBD2
V gene: TRBV13
J gene: TRBJ2-7
clone size: NA
CDR3 protein: CASSLRGVTLYEQYF
CDR3 DNA: TGTGCCAGCAGCCTCCGGGGGGTCACCCTCTACGAGCAGTACTTC

D gene: TRBD2
V gene: TRBV29-1
J gene: TRBJ2-3
clone size: NA
CDR3 protein: CSVAAGADTQYF
CDR3 DNA: TGCAGCGTTGCTGCGGGAGCAGATACGCAGTATTTT

D gene: NA
V gene: TRBV7-9
J gene: TRBJ2-7
clone size: NA
CDR3 protein: CASSLGGTTPYEQYF
CDR3 DNA: TGTGCCAGCAGCCTGGGGGGGACAACCCCCTACGAGCAGTACTTC

D gene: TRBD1
V gene: TRBV10-1
J gene: TRBJ1-1
clone size: NA
CDR3 protein: CASSEDLPGGRTEAFF
CDR3 DNA: TGCGCCAGCAGTGAGGACTTGCCAGGGGGACGGACTGAAGCTTTCTTT

D gene: NA
V gene: TRBV11-2
J gene: TRBJ1-3
clone size: NA
CDR3 protein: CASSPGRVGGNTIYF
CDR3 DNA: TGTGCCAGCAGCCCCGGGAGGGTCGGTGGAAACACCATATATTTT

D gene: TRBD2
V gene: TRBV28
J gene: TRBJ2-5
clone size: NA
CDR3 protein: CASSGGATSGFQETQYF
CDR3 DNA: TGTGCCAGCAGTGGCGGGGCGACTAGCGGATTCCAAGAGACCCAGTACTTC

D gene: TRBD1
V gene: TRBV6-5
J gene: TRBJ2-7
clone size: NA
CDR3 protein: CASKRQGGYEQYF
CDR3 DNA: TGTGCCAGCAAGCGACAGGGTGGGTACGAGCAGTACTTC

D gene: NA
V gene: TRBV6-1
J gene: TRBJ1-6
clone size: few
CDR3 protein: CASSELESSYNSPLHF
CDR3 DNA: TGTGCCAGCAGTGAATTGGAGAGCTCCTATAATTCACCCCTCCACTTT

D gene: NA
V gene: TRBV7-9
J gene: TRBJ1-1
clone size: NA
CDR3 protein: CASSLHEGLAFF
CDR3 DNA: TGTGCCAGCAGCTTACATGAGGGTTTAGCTTTCTTT

D gene: TRBD1
V gene: TRBV5-1
J gene: TRBJ1-1
clone size: NA
CDR3 protein: CASSIDRGRPGTEAFF
CDR3 DNA: TGCGCCAGCAGCATCGACAGGGGGCGCCCCGGGACTGAAGCTTTCTTT

D gene: NA
V gene: TRBV9
J gene: TRBJ1-5
clone size: NA
CDR3 protein: CASSPMEGPNQPQHF
CDR3 DNA: TGTGCCAGCAGCCCCATGGAGGGGCCCAATCAGCCCCAGCATTTT

D gene: NA
V gene: TRBV10-3
J gene: TRBJ2-7
clone size: NA
CDR3 protein: CAISGTGEQYF
CDR3 DNA: TGTGCCATCAGTGGAACAGGCGAGCAGTACTTC

D gene: TRBD2
V gene: TRBV7-3
J gene: TRBJ2-1
clone size: NA
CDR3 protein: CASSLTRESNEQFF
CDR3 DNA: TGTGCCAGCAGCTTAACGCGGGAGAGCAATGAGCAGTTCTTC

D gene: TRBD2
V gene: TRBV28
J gene: TRBJ2-5
clone size: NA
CDR3 protein: CASRGLAGNFLDQETQYF
CDR3 DNA: TGTGCCAGCAGGGGGCTAGCGGGAAATTTTCTCGACCAAGAGACCCAGTACTTC

D gene: NA
V gene: TRBV5-1
J gene: TRBJ1-1
clone size: NA
CDR3 protein: CASSLEGRTEAFF
CDR3 DNA: TGCGCCAGCAGCTTGGAGGGGAGGACTGAAGCTTTCTTT

D gene: NA
V gene: TRBV2
J gene: TRBJ2-7
clone size: NA
CDR3 protein: CASARDPGYEQYF
CDR3 DNA: TGTGCCAGTGCCCGGGATCCTGGCTACGAGCAGTACTTC

D gene: NA
V gene: TRBV5-1
J gene: TRBJ1-2
clone size: NA
CDR3 protein: CASSFLGGYTF
CDR3 DNA: TGCGCCAGCAGCTTCCTCGGTGGCTACACCTTC